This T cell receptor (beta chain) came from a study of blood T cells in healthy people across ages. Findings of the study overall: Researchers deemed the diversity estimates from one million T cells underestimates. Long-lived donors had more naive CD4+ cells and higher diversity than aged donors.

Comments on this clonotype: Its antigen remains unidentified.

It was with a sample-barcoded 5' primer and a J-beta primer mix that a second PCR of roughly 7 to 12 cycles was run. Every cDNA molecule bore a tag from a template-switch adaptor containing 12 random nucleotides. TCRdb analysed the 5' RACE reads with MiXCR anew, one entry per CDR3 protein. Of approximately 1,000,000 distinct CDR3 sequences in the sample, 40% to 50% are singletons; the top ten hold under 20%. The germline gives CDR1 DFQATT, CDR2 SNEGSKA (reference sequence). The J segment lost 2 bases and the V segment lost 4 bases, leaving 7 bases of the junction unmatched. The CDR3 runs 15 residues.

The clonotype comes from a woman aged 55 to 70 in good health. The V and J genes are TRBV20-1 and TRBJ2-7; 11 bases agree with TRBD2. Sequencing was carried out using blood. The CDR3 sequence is CSATPGTSGPYEQYF. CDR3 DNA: TGCAGTGCTACCCCCGGGACTAGCGGTCCCTACGAGCAGTACTTC.